Shown below are 30 T cell receptor beta chains from a single sample sequenced in a study of radiation and T cells in renal cell carcinoma. Sequencing used immunoSEQ multiplex PCR; TCRdb keeps in-frame clones, though not all of them. Here the sample spans around 64,000 clones, approximately 84% being singletons. Indicated time point: baseline pretreatment blood. The treatment here: 15 Gy SBRT to primary tumor, nephrectomy 4 weeks later. Sequencing was performed on blood, taken from a patient whose treatment included radiotherapy and nephrectomy. The receptor source for this set is a man between 60 and 75 years old with renal cell carcinoma.

The V gene is TRBV10-3, the J gene TRBJ2-5; D gene unclear. This CDR3 spans 13 amino acids. Germline V gene data show CDR1 as ENHRY and CDR2 as SYGVKD. Trimming pared 4 bases from V and 5 bases from J, leaving 11 bases between. This CDR3 reads CAISGGQRETQYF. The CDR3 DNA follows: TGTGCCATCAGTGGTGGCCAACGGGAGACCCAGTACTTC.

The gene calls are TRBV19 and TRBJ2-7; tentative D call: TRBD2 (6 bases). This CDR3 has 15 residues. V was clipped by 5 bases and J by 2 bases, with 16 bases between them. Germline CDR1 and CDR2: LNHDA and SQIVND (reference sequence). CDR3 bases: TGTGCCAGTAGTTCCCCGGAGGGAAGTGCCTACGAGCAGTACTTC. It encodes CASSSPEGSAYEQYF.

The chain is built from TRBV19 and TRBJ1-5; the D is unclear. With 1 base removed from V and 2 bases from J, the gap between germline ends came to 12 bases. The CDR3 has 16 amino acids. Per germline, CDR1 LNHDA and CDR2 SQIVND (reference sequence). CDR3 amino acids: CASSIGRGGGNQPQHF. DNA for the CDR3: TGTGCCAGTAGTATAGGAAGAGGAGGCGGCAATCAGCCCCAGCATTTT.

Here the CDR3 reads CASSFRTGNTEAFF. The CDR3 DNA follows: TGTGCCAGCAGCTTCCGGACGGGGAACACTGAAGCTTTCTTT. The genes are TRBV11-2 and TRBJ1-1; D unclear. Trimming shortened V by 3 bases and J by 1 base, and 9 bases separated the two germline ends. CDR1 and CDR2 from the germline V gene are SGHAT and FQNNGV. This CDR3 is built from 14 residues.

This chain links TRBV19 with TRBJ2-6, with unresolved D. V was clipped by 6 bases and J by 0 bases, with 6 bases between them. CDR1 and CDR2 (germline): LNHDA, SQIVND (reference sequence). CDR3 length: 14 amino acids. This chain's CDR3 is CASRVDSGANVLTF. The CDR3 DNA sequence: TGTGCCAGTAGGGTGGACTCTGGGGCCAACGTCCTGACTTTC.

The chain is built from TRBV5-1 and TRBJ2-2, with D perhaps assigned TRBD1 or TRBD2 (5 bases each). Trimming pared 4 bases from V and 2 bases from J, leaving 15 bases between. CDR3 length: 16 residues. Germline CDR1 reads SGHRS; CDR2 reads YFSETQ. DNA of the CDR3: TGCGCCAGCAGCACTTCCGGGACGGATAACACCGGGGAGCTGTTTTTT. Amino acids: CASSTSGTDNTGELFF.

The chain couples TRBV19 to TRBJ2-7, with a possible D match to TRBD1 (6 bases). CDR1 is LNHDA, CDR2 SQIVND, per germline (reference sequence). Trimming pared 2 bases from V and 0 bases from J, leaving 26 bases between. The CDR3 totals 20 residues. The DNA for the CDR3 is TGTGCCAGTAGTATAAAAGGTGGCAGGGGTGCGGCTGGGTCCTCCTACGAGCAGTACTTC. It is translated as CASSIKGGRGAAGSSYEQYF.

J is TRBJ1-1 and V is TRBV19; no definite D call. Trimming pared 3 bases from V and 2 bases from J, leaving 10 bases between. The CDR3 totals 14 residues. Germline V gene sequence: CDR1 LNHDA, CDR2 SQIVND (reference sequence). The CDR3 DNA reads as TGTGCCAGTAGTATCGGCAGAAGTAACACTGAAGCTTTCTTT. It encodes CASSIGRSNTEAFF.

About this clone itself: The sample contains more than one DNA sequence encoding this CDR3. This chain connects TRBV4-2 to TRBJ1-5; tentative D call: TRBD1 (5 bases). The length of the CDR3 is 14 residues. Germline V gives CDR1 LGHNA, CDR2 YNFKEQ. The V gene lost 1 base and the J gene lost 5 bases, with 9 bases spanning the gap. The CDR3 is CASSQVTEDQPQHF. The CDR3 DNA reads as TGTGCCAGCAGCCAAGTGACAGAAGATCAGCCCCAGCATTTT.

The V call is TRBV18, the J call TRBJ2-2; D may be TRBD2 (7 bases). Trimming shortened V by 3 bases and J by 3 bases, and 14 bases separated the two germline ends. The germline CDR1 and CDR2 sequences are KGHSH and LQKENI. CDR3 size: 16 residues. The CDR3 spells CASSPSKGGDTGELFF. The CDR3 DNA follows: TGTGCCAGCTCACCCTCGAAGGGGGGGGACACCGGGGAGCTGTTTTTT.

This clone was seen once. V usage is TRBV18 and J usage is TRBJ2-3; D uncertain. The length of the CDR3 is 15 residues. CDR1 is KGHSH, CDR2 LQKENI, per germline. V lost 0 bases to trimming and J lost 1 base, with 8 bases between them. This CDR3 reads CASSPPFPRTDTQYF. CDR3 nucleotides: TGTGCCAGCTCACCACCGTTTCCGCGCACAGATACGCAGTATTTT.

This clone rates as medium-sized. The genes are TRBV7-9 and TRBJ1-2; TRBD1 might be the D (6 bases). Trimming shortened V by 5 bases and J by 3 bases, and 16 bases separated the two germline ends. In germline, CDR1 is SEHNR, CDR2 FQNEAQ (reference sequence). The CDR3 runs 15 residues. The CDR3 DNA sequence: TGTGCCAGCAGCCCCGCTCGGGACAAGGACTATGGCTACACCTTC. Protein sequence: CASSPARDKDYGYTF.

CDR3 residues: CASVAGPNTGELFF. The CDR3 DNA is TGTGCCAGCGTAGCGGGGCCTAACACCGGGGAGCTGTTTTTT. This rearrangement joins TRBV6-6 to TRBJ2-2; 8 nucleotides agree with TRBD2. This CDR3 has 14 residues. V shed 8 bases, J shed 2 bases, and the junction held 4 bases outside the gene matches. Looked up from germline, CDR1 is MNHNY and CDR2 is SVGAGI (reference sequence).

V usage is TRBV19 and J usage is TRBJ2-1; no clear D. In germline, CDR1 is LNHDA, CDR2 SQIVND (reference sequence). The length of the CDR3 is 14 residues. Trimming pared 4 bases from V and 5 bases from J, leaving 12 bases between. DNA of the CDR3: TGTGCCAGTAGTAGGCAGAGCTCTAACAATGAGCAGTTCTTC. Translated, it gives CASSRQSSNNEQFF. The full variable domain, rest sourced from reference TRBV19 and TRBJ2-1, is DGGITQSPKYLFRKEGQNVTLSCEQNLNHDAMYWYRQDPGQGLRLIYYSQIVNDFQKGDIAEGYSVSREKKESFPLTVTSAQKNPTAFYLCASSRQSSNNEQFFGPGTRLTVL.

The chain combines TRBV30 with TRBJ1-2; TRBD1 might be the D (5 bases). Trimming took 8 bases from V and 3 from J, leaving 13 bases between them. Germline V gives CDR1 GTSNPN, CDR2 SVGIG (reference sequence). This CDR3 has 12 residues. In DNA form, the CDR3 reads TGTGCCGTGACTCGGGGGGACTATGGCTACACCTTC. Encoded protein: CAVTRGDYGYTF.

Here the CDR3 reads CASSYSSGPSYEQYF. CDR3 coding DNA: TGTGCCAGCAGTTACTCGTCTGGACCTTCATACGAGCAGTACTTC. The gene calls are TRBV6-5 and TRBJ2-7; no definite D call. V shed 0 bases and J shed 4 bases, with 13 bases lying between them. In germline, CDR1 is MNHEY, CDR2 SVGAGI. The CDR3 loop spans 15 amino acids.

The chain employs TRBV21-1 and TRBJ1-5; the table gives TRBD1 as D, unverified against the DNA. TRBV21-1 counts as a pseudogene. CDR3 size: 16 residues. CDR3 nucleotides: TGTGCCAGCAGCAAAAACCCCGACAGGAACAATCAGCCCCAGCATTTT. It is translated as CASSKNPDRNNQPQHF.

A single count supports this clone. The gene calls are TRBV30 and TRBJ1-4, with D possibly TRBD1 on 5 matching bases. The ends were cut back, 8 bases at V and 8 bases at J, with 12 bases in the middle. Germline V CDR1 and CDR2: GTSNPN, SVGIG (reference sequence). The CDR3 runs 11 residues. DNA for the CDR3: TGTGCCGGGGGGACGGAAGAAAAACTGTTTTTT. Protein product: CAGGTEEKLFF.

The chain uses TRBV28 and TRBJ1-1, with D unclear. CDR3 size: 13 residues. Germline CDR1 MDHEN, CDR2 SYDVKM. Trimming removed 8 bases at V and 1 base at J, with 11 bases between. Here the CDR3 DNA reads TGTGCCAGCCTTACGGGGAGGAACACTGAAGCTTTCTTT. Protein product: CASLTGRNTEAFF.

The chain links TRBV6-5 to TRBJ2-7; 8 bases fit TRBD1. Trimming removed 5 bases from V and 6 bases from J; junction bases left unmatched: 12. Germline loops: CDR1 MNHEY, CDR2 SVGAGI. This CDR3 is built from 15 residues. Written as DNA, the CDR3 is TGTGCCAGCAGTGGCAGGGGGACAGGTAAAAGCGAGCAGTACTTC. Translated: CASSGRGTGKSEQYF.

This clone has a handful of counts. Here the CDR3 reads CSVEGGTEAFF. As DNA, the CDR3 is TGCAGCGTTGAAGGCGGGACTGAAGCTTTCTTT. The rearrangement links TRBV29-1 to TRBJ1-1; no firm D call. Trimming pared 1 base from V and 5 bases from J, leaving 5 bases between. The CDR3 has 11 residues. The germline gives CDR1 SQVTM, CDR2 ANQGSEA.

The DNA of the CDR3 is TGTGCCAGCAGTGTGGGGGGCGTCTATGGCTACACCTTC. This encodes CASSVGGVYGYTF. This chain connects TRBV27 to TRBJ1-2; D is possibly TRBD1 (6 bases). In germline, CDR1 is MNHEY, CDR2 SMNVEV (reference sequence). Trimming left V 5 bases short and J 4 bases short, with 11 bases between. The CDR3 has 13 residues.

The rearrangement joins TRBV15 to TRBJ1-6; D gene ambiguous. This CDR3 has 16 residues. Deletions cut 0 bases from V and 7 bases from J, with 13 bases between. In germline, CDR1 is LNHNV, CDR2 YYDKDF (reference sequence). As DNA, the CDR3 is TGTGCCACCAGCAGAGATCGAGGAGGTGTGAATTCACCCCTCCACTTT. This sequence encodes CATSRDRGGVNSPLHF. Full variable domain (remainder filled in from reference TRBV15 and TRBJ1-6): DAMVIQNPRYQVTQFGKPVTLSCSQTLNHNVMYWYQQKSSQAPKLLFHYYDKDFNNEADTPDNFQSRRPNTSFCFLDIRSPGLGDTAMYLCATSRDRGGVNSPLHFGNGTRLTVT.

This clone was recorded a few times. The sample carries other DNA sequences with the same CDR3. The CDR3 loop is CASSATSGAYNEQFF. The CDR3 region has the DNA TGTGCCAGCAGTGCGACTAGCGGGGCTTACAATGAGCAGTTCTTC. This chain joins TRBV2 and TRBJ2-1, with TRBD2 identical over 11 bases. The length of the CDR3 is 15 residues. The V and J ends lost 4 bases and 4 bases, in that order; junction bases with no gene match: 3. The germline CDR1 and CDR2 sequences are SNHLY and FYNNEI.

The genes are TRBV2 and TRBJ2-1, with TRBD2 matching over 12 bases. V trimming: 6 bases; J trimming: 2 bases; junction bases outside the gene matches: 2. The CDR3 is 15 amino acids. Looked up from germline, CDR1 is SNHLY and CDR2 is FYNNEI. In DNA form, the CDR3 reads TGTGCCAGCAGCCGGACTAGCGGGGCCTACAATGAGCAGTTCTTC. Protein: CASSRTSGAYNEQFF. Full variable domain (rest looked up from reference TRBV2 and TRBJ2-1): EPEVTQTPSHQVTQMGQEVILRCVPISNHLYFYWYRQILGQKVEFLVSFYNNEISEKSEIFDDQFSVERPDGSNFTLKIRSTKLEDSAMYFCASSRTSGAYNEQFFGPGTRLTVL.

This rearrangement joins TRBV4-2 to TRBJ2-5, with a tentative D call TRBD2 (7 bases). The CDR3 length is 16 residues. Trimming removed 3 bases at V and 5 bases at J, with 19 bases between. Germline assignment: CDR1 LGHNA and CDR2 YNFKEQ. The DNA of the CDR3 is TGTGCCAGCAGCCAGGAGTGGGGGGGCCCAGATGAGACCCAGTACTTC. It specifies CASSQEWGGPDETQYF.

The rearrangement joins TRBV6-5 to TRBJ1-6; no firm D call. The germline CDR1 and CDR2 sequences are MNHEY and SVGAGI. CDR3 length equals 14 residues. V was trimmed by 6 bases and J by 6 bases, leaving 12 bases between them. CDR3 in amino acids: CASRPVSRNSPLHF. The CDR3 nucleotides are TGTGCCAGCAGACCAGTCTCACGTAATTCACCCCTCCACTTT.

This clone was counted a few times. This chain connects TRBV10-3 to TRBJ1-2; possibly TRBD1 for D (5 bases). Per germline, CDR1 ENHRY and CDR2 SYGVKD. V gave up 8 bases and J gave up 7 bases, with 17 bases separating them. The CDR3 is 13 residues long. CDR3 DNA sequence: TGTGCCATCCGTAGAGAAGGGGCGGGTGGCTACACCTTC. Amino acid sequence: CAIRREGAGGYTF.

The table lists this clone with a count of one. CDR3 nucleotides: TGCGCCAGCAGCCGGGACAGGATGAACACTGAAGCTTTCTTT. As protein: CASSRDRMNTEAFF. The gene calls are TRBV5-1 and TRBJ1-1; 8 bases are a match to TRBD1. CDR3 length equals 14 residues. Trimming took 4 bases from V and 0 from J; bases not matched to a gene: 2. Germline V gives CDR1 SGHRS, CDR2 YFSETQ.

The chain has TRBV12-5 and TRBJ1-1, with a possible D match to TRBD1 (6 bases). The CDR3 covers 18 residues. CDR1 LGHNT and CDR2 FRNRAP come from the germline V gene. With 2 bases removed from V and 0 bases from J, the gap between germline ends came to 19 bases. CDR3 in DNA: TGTGCTAGTGGTTTGACCTACCCACAGACAGGCCTGAACACTGAAGCTTTCTTT. This translates into CASGLTYPQTGLNTEAFF.